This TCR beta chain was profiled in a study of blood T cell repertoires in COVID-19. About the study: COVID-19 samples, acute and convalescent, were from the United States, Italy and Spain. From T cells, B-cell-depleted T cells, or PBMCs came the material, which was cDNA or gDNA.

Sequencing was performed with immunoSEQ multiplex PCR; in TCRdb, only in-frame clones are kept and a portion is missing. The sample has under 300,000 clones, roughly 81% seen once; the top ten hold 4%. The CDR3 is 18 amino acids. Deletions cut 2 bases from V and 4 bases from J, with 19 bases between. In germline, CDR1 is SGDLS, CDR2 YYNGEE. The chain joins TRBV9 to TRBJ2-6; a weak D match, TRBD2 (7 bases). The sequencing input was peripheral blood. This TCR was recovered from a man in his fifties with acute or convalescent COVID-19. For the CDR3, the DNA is TGTGCCAGCAGCGTCCCGCGGGGGCGGCCAGAGGGGGCCAACGTCCTGACTTTC. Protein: CASSVPRGRPEGANVLTF. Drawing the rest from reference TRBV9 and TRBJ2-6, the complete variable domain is DSGVTQTPKHLITATGQRVTLRCSPRSGDLSVYWYQQSLDQGLQFLIQYYNGEERAKGNILERFSAQQFPDLHSELNLSSLELGDSALYFCASSVPRGRPEGANVLTFGAGSRLTVL.